This is a list of T cell receptor beta chains from one sample in a study of regulatory T cells in long-lasting Graves disease. In TCRdb, the multiplex PCR reads were re-called with MiXCR into one record per CDR3 protein. The top ten hold approximately 28% of the sample, which has about 450,000 distinct CDR3 sequences, about 20% seen once. Sequenced here: peripheral blood mononuclear cells (PBMCs), sampled when the disease was refractory, from a patient treated with antithyroid drugs. The receptors were gathered from a female donor with Graves disease. Both conserved end residues are part of each CDR3. The D gene is left open where the match is weak. The size of a clone is reported for some rows only, either as once, few or many, or as a class for expanded clones.

D gene	V gene	clone size	J gene	CDR3 DNA	CDR3 protein
-	TRBV7-2	-	TRBJ1-1	TGTGCCAGCAGCTTAGGAAGGGTGCTGACGAACACTGAAGCTTTCTTT	CASSLGRVLTNTEAFF
TRBD1	TRBV12-3/TRBV12-4	few	TRBJ2-5	TGTGCCAGCACCCGGGACAGGGGCTTTGGACAAGAGACCCAGTACTTC	CASTRDRGFGQETQYF
TRBD1	TRBV5-1	many	TRBJ1-2	TGCGCCAGCAGCTTGGAAGTAGGACAGGGCTATGGCTACACCTTC	CASSLEVGQGYGYTF
-	TRBV28	many	TRBJ1-5	TGTGCCGGGAGTTGGGGGACTCAGCCCCAGCATTTT	CAGSWGTQPQHF
-	TRBV10-3	-	TRBJ2-2	TGTGCCATCAGTGATAGGGCGGCCTCCACCGGGGGGCTGTTTTTT	CAISDRAASTGGLFF
-	TRBV5-8	-	TRBJ2-6	TGTGCCAGCAGCTTGCAGCTGGGGCTCGGCTCTGGGGCCAACGTCCTGACTTTC	CASSLQLGLGSGANVLTF
-	TRBV7-9	-	TRBJ2-3	TGTGCCAGCAGCTTTGCACGGGCCACAGATACGCAGTATTTT	CASSFARATDTQYF
-	TRBV20-1	-	TRBJ2-1	TGCAGTGCTAGAGGGAGGGCCGACAATGAGCAGTTCTTC	CSARGRADNEQFF
-	TRBV19	few	TRBJ2-3	TGTGCCAGTAGCAGGGCCGCAAGGGGCACAGATACGCAGTATTTT	CASSRAARGTDTQYF
-	TRBV20-1	-	TRBJ1-4	TGCAGTGCCTTCCGGGCAGAGGGTGAAAAACTGTTTTTT	CSAFRAEGEKLFF
TRBD1	TRBV11-3	few	TRBJ2-7	TGTGCCAGCAGCTTAGGAACCGGGACAGGGGACGAGCAGTACTTC	CASSLGTGTGDEQYF
-	TRBV6-2/TRBV6-3	-	TRBJ1-6	TGTGCCAGCACCGACAGGCTATCACGGGTTAATTCACCCCTCCACTTT	CASTDRLSRVNSPLHF
-	TRBV2	many	TRBJ1-1	TGTGCCAGCAGTTCGGACGGGAGCACTGAAGCTTTCTTT	CASSSDGSTEAFF
-	TRBV27	-	TRBJ1-6	TGTGCCAGCAACTCACATAATTCACCCCTCCACTTT	CASNSHNSPLHF
TRBD1	TRBV19	-	TRBJ1-2	TGTGCCAGCGGGACAGGGACGAACTATGGCTACACCTTC	CASGTGTNYGYTF
-	TRBV19	-	TRBJ1-1	TGTGCCAGTAGTCCCCCCCGAGGCATGGGGGTCGGTGAAGCTTTCTTT	CASSPPRGMGVGEAFF
-	TRBV3-1	few	TRBJ1-1	TGTGCCAGCAGCTTGGACAATATGAACACTGAAGCTTTCTTT	CASSLDNMNTEAFF
-	TRBV12-3/TRBV12-4	many	TRBJ2-7	TGTGCCAGCAGCCCAACTAGCTACGAGCAGTACTTC	CASSPTSYEQYF
-	TRBV2	-	TRBJ2-1	TGTGCCAGCAGTGCCAGCGAAACAAACAATGAGCAGTTCTTC	CASSASETNNEQFF
TRBD1	TRBV20-1	many	TRBJ2-7	TGCAGTGCTGGCTCGTCCGGGACAGTGATCACCTACGAGCAGTACTTC	CSAGSSGTVITYEQYF
-	TRBV29-1	-	TRBJ1-1	TGCAGCGGCGAAACAGGTCTGGGGAACACTGAAGCTTTCTTT	CSGETGLGNTEAFF
-	TRBV13	few	TRBJ2-6	TGTGCCAGCAGCTCGATCGACCCGAATCAGTCTGGGGCCAACGTCCTGACTTTC	CASSSIDPNQSGANVLTF
-	TRBV18	few	TRBJ2-5	TGTGCCAGCTCACCACTCCGGGGGGCGGAGGTGACCCAGTACTTC	CASSPLRGAEVTQYF
TRBD1	TRBV7-7	few	TRBJ2-5	TGTGCTAGCAGCAGAATACAGGGGGAGACCCAGTACTTC	CASSRIQGETQYF
-	TRBV7-2	many	TRBJ1-5	TGTGCCAGCAGCTTAATTGATAATCAGCCCCAGCATTTT	CASSLIDNQPQHF
-	TRBV14	-	TRBJ1-5	TGTGCCAGCAGCCCAGGCGGATTCAATCAGCCCCAGCATTTT	CASSPGGFNQPQHF
-	TRBV30	-	TRBJ1-4	TGTGCCTGGATGGGAGCCGCAACTAATGAAAAACTGTTTTTT	CAWMGAATNEKLFF
-	TRBV4-2	few	TRBJ2-7	TGTGCCAGCAGCCAAAGCAGGGCAGGGGGAGGCTACGAGCAGTACTTC	CASSQSRAGGGYEQYF
-	TRBV5-1	-	TRBJ1-5	TGCGCCAGCAGCTTGGCTGGGACCGAGTTTCCCCAGCATTTT	CASSLAGTEFPQHF